This entry lists 19 T cell receptor beta chains sequenced from one sample in a study of cytomegalovirus exposure and HLA in healthy donors. The PCR had 60 Vbeta and 13 Jbeta primers. Data came from immunoSEQ multiplex PCR; TCRdb stores just in-frame clones and leaves some out. The repertoire holds about 140,000 clones, with roughly 77% as singletons. Specimen: PBMCs. The receptors come from a man aged 35 to 55 in good health and CMV-seronegative.

This chain links TRBV6-5 with TRBJ2-1; D is possibly TRBD2 (6 bases). This CDR3 has 13 residues. V shed 5 bases and J shed 12 bases, with 17 bases lying between them. Germline CDR1 and CDR2: MNHEY and SVGAGI. The CDR3 bases are TGTGCCAGCAGTGGAGGGAACGCTTTAGGGCAGTTCTTC. Residues: CASSGGNALGQFF.

The chain combines TRBV19 with TRBJ1-5, with D tentatively TRBD1 (5 bases). The germline V gene has CDR1 LNHDA and CDR2 SQIVND (reference sequence). The CDR3 consists of 16 residues. V lost 5 bases and J lost 0, with 14 bases in between. In nucleotides, the CDR3 is TGTGCCAGTAGTTTCCAGGGTACGTATAGCAATCAGCCCCAGCATTTT. Translating gives CASSFQGTYSNQPQHF. Full variable domain (missing parts from reference TRBV19 and TRBJ1-5): DGGITQSPKYLFRKEGQNVTLSCEQNLNHDAMYWYRQDPGQGLRLIYYSQIVNDFQKGDIAEGYSVSREKKESFPLTVTSAQKNPTAFYLCASSFQGTYSNQPQHFGDGTRLSIL.

The J gene is TRBJ2-7, the V gene TRBV27, with D maybe TRBD1 (5 bases). The CDR3 runs to 14 residues. V lost 3 bases and J 5 bases, leaving 14 bases between the germline ends. CDR1 and CDR2 from the germline V gene are MNHEY and SMNVEV (reference sequence). In DNA form, the CDR3 reads TGTGCCAGCAGTTTCGTGTCAGGGCGGAACGAGCAGTACTTC. Its translation: CASSFVSGRNEQYF.

The CDR3 DNA is TGTGCCAGCAGCCAAGAGCCGGGGGGGCAGGAGACCCAGTACTTC. This encodes CASSQEPGGQETQYF. The V gene is TRBV14, the J gene TRBJ2-5; TRBD2 aligns across 8 bases. V lost 0 bases to trimming and J lost 5 bases; unmatched junction nucleotides: 5. The CDR3 has 15 amino acids. CDR1 is SGHDN and CDR2 is FVKESK in the germline V gene. The full variable domain, rest sourced from reference TRBV14 and TRBJ2-5, is EAGVTQFPSHSVIEKGQTVTLRCDPISGHDNLYWYRRVMGKEIKFLLHFVKESKQDESGMPNNRFLAERTGGTYSTLKVQPAELEDSGVYFCASSQEPGGQETQYFGPGTRLLVL.

The chain has TRBV2 and TRBJ1-5; tentative D call: TRBD1 (5 bases). CDR3 size: 15 residues. CDR1 and CDR2 (germline): SNHLY, FYNNEI. Trimming pared 4 bases from V and 5 bases from J, leaving 15 bases between. As DNA, the CDR3 is TGTGCCAGCAGTGGCTCAGGCAGGGCTGATCAGCCCCAGCATTTT. Its translation is CASSGSGRADQPQHF.

This chain joins TRBV19 and TRBJ1-6; perhaps TRBD1 as D (5 bases). Germline V CDR1 and CDR2: LNHDA, SQIVND (reference sequence). The CDR3 spans 13 residues. V was trimmed by 7 bases and J by 7 bases, leaving 11 bases between them. CDR3 sequence: CASNPGLNSPLHF. CDR3 coding DNA: TGTGCCAGTAACCCGGGACTAAATTCACCCCTCCACTTT.

A remark on this clone: Other DNA sequences in the same sample also yield this CDR3. The chain joins TRBV18 to TRBJ1-5; the D is unclear. V was trimmed by 2 bases and J by 2 bases, leaving 7 bases between them. Germline V gives CDR1 KGHSH, CDR2 LQKENI. The CDR3 consists of 14 residues. The CDR3 nucleotides are TGTGCCAGCTCACCAGATCAGGGCAATCAGCCCCAGCATTTT. Residues: CASSPDQGNQPQHF.

The J gene is TRBJ2-3, the V gene TRBV7-7, with 8 bases identical to TRBD2. This CDR3 has 15 residues. Germline V CDR1 and CDR2: SSHAT, FNYEAQ (reference sequence). V dropped 0 bases and J dropped 4; count of bases not matched to a gene: 3. The CDR3 sequence is CASSLASGVADTQYF. CDR3 nucleotides: TGTGCCAGCAGCTTAGCTAGCGGGGTTGCAGATACGCAGTATTTT.

The chain joins TRBV28 to TRBJ1-5; possible D gene TRBD1, 5 bases. The ends were cut back, 6 bases at V and 1 base at J, with 22 bases in the middle. The germline V gene encodes CDR1 MDHEN and CDR2 SYDVKM. The CDR3 has 18 residues. This CDR3 reads CASRLYEGRWDSNQPQHF. In DNA, the CDR3 is TGTGCCAGCAGACTATATGAGGGGAGGTGGGACAGCAATCAGCCCCAGCATTTT. Variable domain in full (rest from reference TRBV28 and TRBJ1-5): DVKVTQSSRYLVKRTGEKVFLECVQDMDHENMFWYRQDPGLGLRLIYFSYDVKMKEKGDIPEGYSVSREKKERFSLILESASTNQTSMYLCASRLYEGRWDSNQPQHFGDGTRLSIL.

This clone has a single count. The genes are TRBV6-1 and TRBJ2-1, with a possible D match to TRBD2 (6 bases). This CDR3 is built from 15 residues. CDR1 and CDR2 (germline): MNHNS, SASEGT. Trimming pared 1 base from V and 6 bases from J, leaving 13 bases between. This chain's CDR3 is CASSEVGTGLNEQFF. Written as DNA, the CDR3 is TGTGCCAGCAGTGAAGTTGGGACTGGACTCAATGAGCAGTTCTTC.

The CDR3 here is CASSLDDTRSYEQYF. CDR3 nucleotide sequence: TGTGCCAGCAGCTTAGATGACACCCGATCCTACGAGCAGTACTTC. The rearrangement links TRBV11-3 to TRBJ2-7; D remains ambiguous. Germline CDR1 reads SGHNT; CDR2 reads YENEEA. With 0 bases removed from V and 1 base from J, the gap between germline ends came to 10 bases. This CDR3 contains 15 residues.

The chain uses TRBV27 and TRBJ2-1; possibly TRBD1 for D (6 bases). V lost 5 bases to trimming and J lost 4 bases, with 15 bases between them. There are 15 residues in the CDR3. Germline V lookup: CDR1 MNHEY, CDR2 SMNVEV (reference sequence). The DNA for the CDR3 is TGTGCCAGCAGTCGCCCGGGGCAGGGGTACAATGAGCAGTTCTTC. Translation gives CASSRPGQGYNEQFF.

The chain uses TRBV30 and TRBJ2-7, with 7 positions matching TRBD2. Trimming cost V 5 bases and J 5 bases; bases outside gene matches: 6. In germline, CDR1 is GTSNPN, CDR2 SVGIG (reference sequence). The length of the CDR3 is 12 residues. CDR3: CAWGAGVNEQYF. In DNA form, the CDR3 reads TGTGCCTGGGGGGCGGGGGTCAACGAGCAGTACTTC.

This sequence joins TRBV6-1 and TRBJ1-5, with 7 positions matching TRBD1. The CDR3 has 13 amino acids. V gave up 3 bases and J gave up 4 bases; unmatched junction bases: 0. CDR1 and CDR2 from the germline V gene are MNHNS and SASEGT. CDR3 bases: TGTGCCAGCAGTGAGGGACAGAATCAGCCCCAGCATTTT. This translates into CASSEGQNQPQHF.

This sequence joins TRBV27 and TRBJ2-2; 7 bases are a match to TRBD2. The trim removed 8 bases at V and 3 bases at J, leaving 6 bases unmatched. This CDR3 is 14 amino acids long. Germline V gives CDR1 MNHEY, CDR2 SMNVEV (reference sequence). This CDR3 is CASRWEGHTGELFF. In nucleotides, the CDR3 is TGTGCCAGCCGTTGGGAGGGGCACACCGGGGAGCTGTTTTTT.

The chain combines TRBV29-1 with TRBJ1-1; D ambiguous. Trimming removed 3 bases at V and 11 bases at J, with 13 bases between. The germline V gene encodes CDR1 SQVTM and CDR2 ANQGSEA. The CDR3 runs 11 residues. This CDR3 is CSVDSSREAFF. In DNA, the CDR3 is TGCAGCGTTGATTCGTCCCGGGAGGCTTTCTTT.

V and J are TRBV7-9 and TRBJ1-1; TRBD1 agrees at 10 bases. Germline V gene sequence: CDR1 SEHNR, CDR2 FQNEAQ (reference sequence). CDR3 length: 13 residues. The trim removed 4 bases at V and 7 bases at J, leaving 3 bases unmatched. The DNA for the CDR3 is TGTGCCAGCAGCTCCGGGGACAGGGGTGAAGCTTTCTTT. The encoded protein is CASSSGDRGEAFF.

This chain uses TRBV5-1 with TRBJ1-2; D might be TRBD1 (5 bases). The CDR3 sequence is 17 residues long. Germline CDR1 reads SGHRS; CDR2 reads YFSETQ. The V end was cut by 0 bases, the J end by 1 base, with 16 bases between. The CDR3 region has the DNA TGCGCCAGCAGCTTGGAGAAGGGGAAAACAAATAACTATGGCTACACCTTC. This gives the protein CASSLEKGKTNNYGYTF.

The rearrangement uses TRBV2 and TRBJ2-1, with 11 bases aligning to TRBD2. V shed 7 bases, J shed 6 bases, and the junction held 5 bases outside the gene matches. The CDR3 has 14 amino acids. CDR1 and CDR2 from the germline V gene are SNHLY and FYNNEI. CDR3: CASTLAGGGNEQFF. The CDR3 DNA reads as TGTGCCAGCACGTTAGCGGGGGGGGGCAATGAGCAGTTCTTC.